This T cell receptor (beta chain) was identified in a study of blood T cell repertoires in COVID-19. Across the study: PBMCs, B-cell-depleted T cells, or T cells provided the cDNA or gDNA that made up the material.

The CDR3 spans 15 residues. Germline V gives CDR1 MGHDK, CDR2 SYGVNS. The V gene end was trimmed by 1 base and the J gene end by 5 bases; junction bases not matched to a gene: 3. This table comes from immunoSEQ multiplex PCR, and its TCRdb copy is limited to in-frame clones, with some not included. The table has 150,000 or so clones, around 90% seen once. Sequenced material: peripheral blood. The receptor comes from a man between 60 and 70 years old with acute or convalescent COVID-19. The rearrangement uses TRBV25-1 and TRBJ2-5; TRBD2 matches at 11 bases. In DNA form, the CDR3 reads TGTGCCAGCAGTGAATCACTAGCGGGAGCGGAGACCCAGTACTTC. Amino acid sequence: CASSESLAGAETQYF.